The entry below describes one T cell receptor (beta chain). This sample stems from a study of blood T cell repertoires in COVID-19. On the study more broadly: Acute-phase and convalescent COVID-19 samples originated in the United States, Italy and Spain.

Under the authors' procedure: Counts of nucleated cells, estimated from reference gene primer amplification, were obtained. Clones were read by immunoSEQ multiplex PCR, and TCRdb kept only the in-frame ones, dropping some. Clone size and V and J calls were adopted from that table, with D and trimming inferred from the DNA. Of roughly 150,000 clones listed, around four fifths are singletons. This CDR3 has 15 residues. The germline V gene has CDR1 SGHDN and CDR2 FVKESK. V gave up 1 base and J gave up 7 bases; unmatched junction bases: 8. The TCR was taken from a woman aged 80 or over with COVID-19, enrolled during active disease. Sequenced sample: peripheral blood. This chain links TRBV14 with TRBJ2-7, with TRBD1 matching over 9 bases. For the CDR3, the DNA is TGTGCCAGCAGCCAAGTACAGGGGGCTTTGCGTGAGCAGTACTTC. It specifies CASSQVQGALREQYF.